This T cell receptor (beta chain) is from a study of T cell clones after liver transplantation. Method: immunoSEQ multiplex PCR; TCRdb's copy keeps in-frame clones and lacks some. Of 60,000 or so clones in the sample, 70% to 80% were seen once. The V and J ends lost 11 bases and 5 bases, in that order; junction bases with no gene match: 10. Per germline, CDR1 SSHAT and CDR2 FNYEAQ (reference sequence). The CDR3 consists of 14 residues. Material: CD4+ T cells from blood, obtained before liver transplant. The chain is built from TRBV7-7 and TRBJ2-1, with 9 nucleotides matching TRBD2. This sequence originates from a human donor who received a liver transplant. CDR3 loop: CAVGTSPGNNEQFF. The CDR3 coding sequence is TGTGCCGTAGGGACTAGCCCGGGGAACAATGAGCAGTTCTTC.